The sequence of this T cell receptor beta chain was determined in a study of monozygotic twins with cystic fibrosis. Across the whole study: Libraries were built from 2.5 to 3 micrograms of fragmented DNA using around 15 PCR cycles.

V was pared by 0 bases and J by 1 base, with 4 bases of the junction left unmatched. Germline CDR1 SGHNT, CDR2 YYREEE (reference sequence). The CDR3 has 16 residues. Note on this clone: Its specificity is unknown.

Study-wide findings and caveats: J usage was most co-twin-similar in 8 of 16 pairs, V in 13.

Assay: immunoSEQ multiplex PCR; the TCRdb copy retains only in-frame clones and omits some. The data hold over 15,000 clones, with nearly 98% observed a single time. The source is a woman in her 30s with cystic fibrosis. The rearrangement uses TRBV5-4 and TRBJ2-3, with TRBD2 matching over 8 bases. Source material: blood. The CDR3 reads CASSLVGRGGTDTQYF. The CDR3 coding sequence is TGTGCCAGCAGCTTGGTTGGGCGGGGGGGCACAGATACGCAGTATTTT. Looking up the rest from reference TRBV5-4 and TRBJ2-3 gives the full variable domain: ETGVTQSPTHLIKTRGQQVTLRCSSQSGHNTVSWYQQALGQGPQFIFQYYREEENGRGNFPPRFSGLQFPNYSSELNVNALELDDSALYLCASSLVGRGGTDTQYFGPGTRLTVL.